This T cell receptor (beta chain) was sequenced in a study of cytomegalovirus exposure and HLA in healthy donors. The primer mix had 60 Vbeta and 13 Jbeta primers. Using immunoSEQ multiplex PCR, the repertoire was profiled, and TCRdb retains in-frame clones only, with some absent. Of roughly 98,000 clones in the sample, around 74% were seen once. Regarding this clone: Its antigen is still unknown.

CDR1 and CDR2 (germline): MNHEY, SVGAGI. J gave up 2 bases and V 0 bases, and 5 bases lay outside the gene matches. The CDR3 length is 16 residues. Study results and limitations: Later genetic work tied a missense DCLRE1C variant to beta-chain V and J trimming.

The clonotype comes from a woman in her 70s in good health and CMV-seropositive. The source material was PBMCs. This chain uses TRBV6-5 with TRBJ2-3, with TRBD1 matching 7 bases. CDR3 bases: TGTGCCAGCAGTTACTCACACAGGGGTAACACAGATACGCAGTATTTT. Translated, it gives CASSYSHRGNTDTQYF.